This passage covers 10 T cell receptor beta chains from one sample sequenced in a study of blood T cell repertoires in COVID-19. Sequencing was performed with immunoSEQ multiplex PCR; in TCRdb, only in-frame clones are kept and a portion is missing. The data contain some 250,000 clones, around 86% of them singletons. Input material: peripheral blood. Receptor source: a woman under 40 who had recovered from COVID-19.

In nucleotides, the CDR3 is TGTGCCAGCAGCGTAGGGACAGGGTCCGCCAGTGAGCAGTTCTTC. This sequence encodes CASSVGTGSASEQFF. The chain joins TRBV9 to TRBJ2-1; 8 nucleotides align to TRBD1. There are 15 residues in the CDR3. CDR1 SGDLS and CDR2 YYNGEE come from the germline V gene. V lost 0 bases to trimming and J lost 9 bases; unmatched junction nucleotides: 8. Based on the CDR3 plus reference TRBV9 and TRBJ2-1, the full variable domain is DSGVTQTPKHLITATGQRVTLRCSPRSGDLSVYWYQQSLDQGLQFLIQYYNGEERAKGNILERFSAQQFPDLHSELNLSSLELGDSALYFCASSVGTGSASEQFFGPGTRLTVL.

The rearrangement uses TRBV6-5 and TRBJ2-7, with D maybe TRBD2 (5 bases). This CDR3 region has 15 residues. V lost 8 bases, J lost 1 base, and 18 bases lay in between. Germline CDR1 and CDR2: MNHEY and SVGAGI. CDR3 region: CASRKEDSDSYEQYF. As DNA, the CDR3 is TGTGCCAGCCGAAAGGAGGACTCTGATTCCTACGAGCAGTACTTC.

The CDR3 DNA reads as TGTGCCAGCAGTCCGAGAGGGAATTATGGCTACACCTTC. It is translated as CASSPRGNYGYTF. This sequence joins TRBV6-2 or TRBV6-3 and TRBJ1-2; D is ambiguous. The CDR3 totals 13 residues. Germline CDR1 and CDR2: MNHEY and SVGEGT. With 5 bases removed from V and 5 bases from J, the gap between germline ends came to 12 bases.

A single count supports this clone. V gene TRBV5-6 combines with J gene TRBJ2-7; 7 bases are a match to TRBD1. CDR1 is SGHDT, CDR2 YYEEEE, per germline. With 2 bases clipped from V and 7 bases from J, the junction kept 9 bases outside the gene matches. This CDR3 contains 14 residues. The CDR3, as DNA: TGTGCCAGCAGCTTCCCCTCACAGGGGCTTGAGCAGTACTTC. Its protein product is CASSFPSQGLEQYF. Combining the CDR3 with reference TRBV5-6 and TRBJ2-7 gives the whole variable domain DAGVTQSPTHLIKTRGQQVTLRCSPKSGHDTVSWYQQALGQGPQFIFQYYEEEERQRGNFPDRFSGHQFPNYSSELNVNALLLGDSALYLCASSFPSQGLEQYFGPGTRLTVT.

This chain joins TRBV7-2 and TRBJ2-3, with TRBD2 matching 9 bases. The CDR3 runs 15 residues. Unmatched junction bases numbered 0, after V lost 1 base and J lost 1 base. The germline V gene has CDR1 SGHTA and CDR2 FQGNSA. The CDR3: CASSLGTSGTDTQYF. The CDR3 region has the DNA TGTGCCAGCAGCTTAGGGACTAGCGGCACAGATACGCAGTATTTT.

V usage is TRBV19 and J usage is TRBJ1-6; possible D gene TRBD1, 6 bases. V lost 5 bases, J lost 3 bases, and 8 bases lay in between. Per the germline V gene, CDR1 is LNHDA and CDR2 is SQIVND (reference sequence). The CDR3 sequence is 14 residues long. CDR3 protein: CASSADSYNSPLHF. CDR3 nucleotides: TGTGCCAGTAGTGCGGACAGCTATAATTCACCCCTCCACTTT.

This clone was observed a handful of times. V and J are TRBV27 and TRBJ2-2; D is possibly TRBD1 (5 bases). Between the trimmed V and J ends, which lost 6 bases and 7 bases, there was a span of 12 bases. The CDR3 is made up of 13 amino acids. Germline values: CDR1 MNHEY, CDR2 SMNVEV (reference sequence). The CDR3 loop is CASSGRASGELFF. DNA of the CDR3: TGTGCCAGCAGCGGCAGGGCGAGCGGGGAGCTGTTTTTT.

V is TRBV19 and J is TRBJ2-1, with D perhaps matching TRBD2 (5 bases). Germline loops: CDR1 LNHDA, CDR2 SQIVND (reference sequence). V lost 3 bases and J 1 base, leaving 10 bases between the germline ends. The CDR3 is 15 amino acids. The CDR3 DNA reads as TGTGCCAGTAGTATCATGGGAGTATCCTACAATGAGCAGTTCTTC. Its protein product is CASSIMGVSYNEQFF.

As regards this clone: Compared with germline, one end of the junction differs, possibly owing to a read error. This chain links TRBV6-1 with TRBJ1-1, with 7 bases identical to TRBD1. Germline CDR1 is MNHNS and CDR2 is SASEGT. The CDR3 loop spans 14 amino acids. CDR3 amino acids: CASSERTGPTGAFF. For the CDR3, the DNA is TGTGCCAGCAGTGAACGGACAGGCCCCACTGGAGCTTTCTTT.

This rearrangement joins TRBV2 to TRBJ1-1, with D possibly being TRBD1 (5 bases). The germline gives CDR1 SNHLY, CDR2 FYNNEI. This CDR3 is 10 amino acids long. V was pared by 7 bases and J by 10 bases, with 10 bases between. CDR3 residues: CASILGGAFF. In nucleotides, the CDR3 is TGTGCCAGCATCCTGGGGGGAGCTTTCTTT.